Each of the 5 T cell receptor beta chains below was sequenced from the same sample in a study of cytomegalovirus exposure and HLA in healthy donors. The primer mix had 60 Vbeta and 13 Jbeta primers. Data came from immunoSEQ multiplex PCR; TCRdb stores just in-frame clones and leaves some out. The sample carries approximately 160,000 clones, around 80% recorded once. The sample was PBMCs. Every receptor here comes from a man aged 35 to 55 in good health and CMV-seronegative.

The CDR3 is CASSPRREGRTGELFF. CDR3 sequence (DNA): TGTGCCAGTAGTCCCCGGCGGGAGGGCCGCACCGGGGAGCTGTTTTTT. This chain connects TRBV19 to TRBJ2-2; TRBD2 agrees at 9 bases. This CDR3 spans 16 amino acids. J lost 4 bases, V lost 5 bases, and 8 bases had no gene match. Germline V gene lookup returns CDR1 LNHDA and CDR2 SQIVND (reference sequence).

The chain couples TRBV11-2 to TRBJ1-1; 9 bases are a match to TRBD1. Germline CDR1 SGHAT, CDR2 FQNNGV. The ends lost 6 bases at V and 3 bases at J; junction bases unmatched: 5. The CDR3 covers 14 residues. The CDR3 region is CASSSQGAYTEAFF. The CDR3 region has the DNA TGTGCCAGCAGTTCACAGGGGGCATACACTGAAGCTTTCTTT.

The chain combines TRBV28 with TRBJ1-2; D possibly corresponds to TRBD1 (5 bases). The length of the CDR3 is 13 residues. V dropped 6 bases and J dropped 4 bases, with 12 bases sitting between them. Germline V lookup: CDR1 MDHEN, CDR2 SYDVKM. CDR3 nucleotide sequence: TGTGCCAGCAGAGGGGACTCAAGCTATGGCTACACCTTC. Protein product: CASRGDSSYGYTF.

CDR3 DNA sequence: TGCAGCGTTTTACAGGGAATGAGCACAGATACGCAGTATTTT. Protein product: CSVLQGMSTDTQYF. The chain links TRBV29-1 to TRBJ2-3; D perhaps matches TRBD1 (6 bases). This CDR3 region has 14 residues. Trimming pared 5 bases from V and 0 bases from J, leaving 12 bases between. Germline assignment: CDR1 SQVTM and CDR2 ANQGSEA.

The V and J genes are TRBV7-3 and TRBJ2-2; D may be TRBD2 (5 bases). Germline assignment: CDR1 SGHTA and CDR2 FQGTGA. V gave up 6 bases and J gave up 7 bases, with 9 bases separating them. This CDR3 is 12 amino acids long. CDR3 region: CASSIRGGELFF. CDR3 bases: TGTGCCAGCAGTATACGGGGCGGGGAGCTGTTTTTT. Together with reference TRBV7-3 and TRBJ2-2, the CDR3 gives the full variable domain: GAGVSQTPSNKVTEKGKYVELRCDPISGHTALYWYRQSLGQGPEFLIYFQGTGAADDSGLPNDRFFAVRPEGSVSTLKIQRTERGDSAVYLCASSIRGGELFFGEGSRLTVL.